This T cell receptor (beta chain) was identified during a study of response to subunit inactivated influenza vaccine. Details on this clonotype: Its target is not known.

TCRdb reanalysed the RT-PCR reads using MiXCR and keeps one entry per CDR3 protein. The table shows roughly 500,000 distinct CDR3 sequences, with more than 15% occurring only once. V was pared by 0 bases and J by 8 bases, with 13 bases between. From germline, CDR1 is GTSNPN and CDR2 SVGIG (reference sequence). The CDR3 runs to 13 residues. Study results and caveats: The authors suggested that every seasonal influenza vaccination recruits few new T cells.

Sequenced here: CD4+ T cells sorted from PBMCs, sampled roughly 24 months after vaccination. The TCR comes from a man aged 45 to 75 who received an inactivated influenza vaccine. The chain couples TRBV30 to TRBJ1-2; maybe TRBD1 (5 bases). The CDR3 nucleotides read TGTGCCTGGAGTGTCGGCAGGGCCCTCGGCTACACCTTC. Its protein product is CAWSVGRALGYTF.